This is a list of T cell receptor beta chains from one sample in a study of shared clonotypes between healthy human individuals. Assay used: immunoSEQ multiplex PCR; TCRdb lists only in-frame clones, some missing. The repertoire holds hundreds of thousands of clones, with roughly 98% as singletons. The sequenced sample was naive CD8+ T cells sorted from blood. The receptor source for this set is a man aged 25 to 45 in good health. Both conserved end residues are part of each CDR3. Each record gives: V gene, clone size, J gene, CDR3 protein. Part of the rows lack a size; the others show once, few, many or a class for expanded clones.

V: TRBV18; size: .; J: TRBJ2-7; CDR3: CASSPGLARAYEQYF
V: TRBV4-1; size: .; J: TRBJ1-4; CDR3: CATSRLTDEKLFF
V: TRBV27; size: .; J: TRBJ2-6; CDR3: CASSLTGPGANVLTF
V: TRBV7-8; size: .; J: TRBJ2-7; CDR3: CASSFDPGQGIRARLEQYF
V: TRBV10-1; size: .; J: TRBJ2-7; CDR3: CASSESSSLDSYEQYF
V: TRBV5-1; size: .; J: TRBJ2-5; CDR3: CASSLELAGGPFDKETQYF
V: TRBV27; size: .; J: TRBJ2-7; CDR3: CASSRQGSLDEQYF
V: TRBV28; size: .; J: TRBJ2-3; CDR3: CASSTGLFYTDTQYF
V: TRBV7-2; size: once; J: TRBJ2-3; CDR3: CASSTGSGREWDTQYF
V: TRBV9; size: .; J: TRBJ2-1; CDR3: CASSSLGGSSYNEQFF
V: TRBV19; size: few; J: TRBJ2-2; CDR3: CASSARLNTGELFF
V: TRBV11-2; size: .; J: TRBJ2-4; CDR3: CASSPGRTGSLHIQYF
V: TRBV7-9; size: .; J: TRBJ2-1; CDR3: CASSMPGGEQFF
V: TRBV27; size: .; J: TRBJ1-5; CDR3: CATAGAGNQPQHF
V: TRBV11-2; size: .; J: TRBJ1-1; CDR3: CASCIRQNTEAFF
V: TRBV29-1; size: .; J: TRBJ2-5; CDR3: CSAGEMGQETQYF
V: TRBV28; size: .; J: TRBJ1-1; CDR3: CASSPTGELWPEAFF
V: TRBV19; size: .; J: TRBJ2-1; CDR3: CASSIWLNNEQFF
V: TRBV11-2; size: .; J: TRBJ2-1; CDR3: CASSWMVNEQFF
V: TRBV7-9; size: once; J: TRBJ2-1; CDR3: CANRSVQGNPPSYNEQFF
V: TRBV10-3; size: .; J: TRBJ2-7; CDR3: CAIRSSGSSYEQYF
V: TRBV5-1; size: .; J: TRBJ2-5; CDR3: CASSLDLAGEDQETQYF
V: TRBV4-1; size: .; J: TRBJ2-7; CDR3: CASSQVTGAYEQYF
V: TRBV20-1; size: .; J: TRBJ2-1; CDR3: CSASSNEQFF
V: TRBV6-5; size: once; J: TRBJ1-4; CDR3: CASSYSLKLFF
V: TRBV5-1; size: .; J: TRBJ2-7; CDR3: CASSLVPGETEQYF
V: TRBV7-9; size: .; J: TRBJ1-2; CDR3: CASSSHIITRQNYGYTF
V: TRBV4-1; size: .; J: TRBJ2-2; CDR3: CASSQGVGAGELFF
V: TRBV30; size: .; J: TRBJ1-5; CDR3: CAWGGGTQPQHF
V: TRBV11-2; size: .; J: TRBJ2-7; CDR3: CASSLDGTGGKFTGYEQYF
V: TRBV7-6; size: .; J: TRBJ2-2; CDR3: CASSLGAKTGELFF
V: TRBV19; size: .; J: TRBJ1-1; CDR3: CASSLDLHRFDTEAFF
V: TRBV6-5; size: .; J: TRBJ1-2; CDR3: CASSEDRMYGYTF
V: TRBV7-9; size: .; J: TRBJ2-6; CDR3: CASSPEGGPGANVLTF
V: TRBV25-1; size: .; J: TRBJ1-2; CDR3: CASSRTANYGYTF
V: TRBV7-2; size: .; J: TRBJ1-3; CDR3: CASSLQGPGGNTIYF
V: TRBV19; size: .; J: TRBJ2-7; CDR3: CASSIATNYEQYF
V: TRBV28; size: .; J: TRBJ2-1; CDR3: CASSSVAGGPTYEQFF
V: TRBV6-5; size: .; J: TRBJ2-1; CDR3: CASSLSSYNEQFF
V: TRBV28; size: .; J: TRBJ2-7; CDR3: CASSYLDGYEQYF
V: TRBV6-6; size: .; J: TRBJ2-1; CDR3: CATRGNEQFF
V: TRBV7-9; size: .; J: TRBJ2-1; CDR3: CASSSTGTTLYNEQFF
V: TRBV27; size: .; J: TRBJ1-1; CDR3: CASNFGRMNTEAFF
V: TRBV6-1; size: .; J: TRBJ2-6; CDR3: CASSEKDSGANVLTF
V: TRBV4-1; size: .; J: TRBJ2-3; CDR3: CASSQDLAGQDTQYF
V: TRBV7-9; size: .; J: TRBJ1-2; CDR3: CASSLVPGGDYGYTF
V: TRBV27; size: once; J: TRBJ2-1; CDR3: CASSFLPDGEQFF
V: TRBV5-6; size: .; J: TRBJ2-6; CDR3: CASSLSRGTGANVLTF
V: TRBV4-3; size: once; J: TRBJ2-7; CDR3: CASSPGLGSGEQYF
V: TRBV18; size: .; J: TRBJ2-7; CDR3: CASSPRWGSYEQYF
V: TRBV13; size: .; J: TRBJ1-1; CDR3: CASSPETGMNTEAFF
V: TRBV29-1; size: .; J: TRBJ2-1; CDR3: CSGTRVGTYNEQFF
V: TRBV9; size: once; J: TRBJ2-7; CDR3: CASSVSSRLPLQYF
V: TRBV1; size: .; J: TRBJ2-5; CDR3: CTFGGDLVRQETQYF
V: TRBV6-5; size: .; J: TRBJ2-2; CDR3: CASGGGELFF